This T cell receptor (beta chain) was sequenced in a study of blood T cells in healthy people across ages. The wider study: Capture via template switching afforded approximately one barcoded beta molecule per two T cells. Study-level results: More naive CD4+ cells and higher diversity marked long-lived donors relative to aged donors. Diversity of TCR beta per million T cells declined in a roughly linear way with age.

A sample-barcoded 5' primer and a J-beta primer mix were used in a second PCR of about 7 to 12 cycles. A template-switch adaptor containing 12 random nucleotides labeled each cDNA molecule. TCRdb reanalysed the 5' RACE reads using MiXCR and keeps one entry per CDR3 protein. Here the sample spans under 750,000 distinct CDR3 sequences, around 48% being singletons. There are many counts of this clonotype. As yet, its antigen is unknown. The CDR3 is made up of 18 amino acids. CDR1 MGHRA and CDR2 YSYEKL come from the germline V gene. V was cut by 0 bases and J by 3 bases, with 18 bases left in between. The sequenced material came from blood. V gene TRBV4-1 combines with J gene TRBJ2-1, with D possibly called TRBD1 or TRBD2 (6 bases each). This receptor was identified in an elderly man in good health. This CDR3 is CASSQERLGGAFYNEQFF. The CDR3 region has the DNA TGCGCCAGCAGCCAAGAGCGTCTCGGGGGCGCGTTCTACAATGAGCAGTTCTTC.